One sample yielded the 24 T cell receptor beta chains listed below, sequenced in a study of blood T cells in healthy people across ages. It was with a sample-barcoded 5' primer and a J-beta primer mix that a second PCR of roughly 7 to 11 cycles was run. TCRdb re-called the 5' RACE reads through MiXCR, storing one row per CDR3 protein. The sample has about 1,800,000 distinct CDR3 sequences; 28% are singletons. The material sequenced was blood. The receptors derive from a woman aged 25 to 45 in good health.

The CDR3 loop is CASSLTAADITGELFF. CDR3 coding DNA: TGCGCCAGCAGCTTGACTGCAGCCGACATCACCGGGGAGCTGTTTTTT. The rearrangement joins TRBV5-1 to TRBJ2-2; D not resolved. Germline assignment: CDR1 SGHRS and CDR2 YFSETQ. The CDR3 runs 16 residues. V lost 1 base, J lost 4 bases, and 14 bases lay in between.

This clonotype has more than one count but fewer than ten. The chain combines TRBV12-5 with TRBJ1-1, with TRBD1 matching 8 bases. The V segment lost 1 base and the J segment 3 bases; nucleotides outside the gene matches: 7. Germline V CDR1 and CDR2: LGHNT, FRNRAP. The CDR3 loop spans 16 amino acids. CDR3 nucleotide sequence: TGTGCTAGTGGTTTGGGGACAGGGAAAAGGTACACTGAAGCTTTCTTT. It specifies CASGLGTGKRYTEAFF.

The V gene is TRBV7-2, the J gene TRBJ2-7; D tentatively fits TRBD1 or TRBD2 (5 bases each). This CDR3 region has 17 residues. Trimming left V 3 bases short and J 10 bases short, with 28 bases between. Germline loops: CDR1 SGHTA, CDR2 FQGNSA. This CDR3 is CASSFTLRDATSYGQYF. In DNA form, the CDR3 reads TGTGCCAGCAGCTTTACACTCCGGGACGCCACTTCCTACGGACAGTACTTC.

The chain is built from TRBV28 and TRBJ2-1; TRBD2 aligns across 9 bases. The CDR3 spans 13 residues. J was trimmed by 13 bases and V by 7 bases; bases with no gene match: 11. Germline V gene lookup returns CDR1 MDHEN and CDR2 SYDVKM. The CDR3 bases are TGTGCCAGCATATCTGTTCGTAGCGGGGGTCAGTTCTTC. Its protein is CASISVRSGGQFF.

This clonotype was seen at least ten times. The chain joins TRBV6-5 to TRBJ1-1; D ambiguous. Germline V gene sequence: CDR1 MNHEY, CDR2 SVGAGI. The CDR3 runs 13 residues. Trimming shortened V by 5 bases and J by 0 bases, and 7 bases separated the two germline ends. Here the CDR3 DNA reads TGTGCCAGCAGTCCCAGGATGAACACTGAAGCTTTCTTT. This translates into CASSPRMNTEAFF.

The chain has TRBV4-1 and TRBJ1-2; 7 nucleotides match TRBD1. The CDR3 is 16 amino acids. Germline-derived CDR1 and CDR2 are MGHRA and YSYEKL. V shed 1 base and J 6 bases; nucleotides not matched to a gene: 11. The CDR3 sequence: CASSQVGRGQGHGYTF. Here the CDR3 DNA reads TGCGCCAGCAGCCAAGTCGGAAGGGGGCAGGGACATGGCTACACCTTC.

The chain carries TRBV11-2 and TRBJ2-5; perhaps TRBD2 as D (5 bases). Germline assignment: CDR1 SGHAT and CDR2 FQNNGV. CDR3 length: 16 amino acids. V gave up 6 bases and J gave up 2 bases, with 19 bases separating them. CDR3 bases: TGTGCCAGCAGTCCTCCAGAGGGAAGGGCTCAAGAGACCCAGTACTTC. The encoded protein is CASSPPEGRAQETQYF.

This clonotype was detected a few times. V and J are TRBV20-1 and TRBJ2-1; 7 nucleotides agree with TRBD2. The CDR3 has 15 amino acids. With 6 bases clipped from V and 2 bases from J, the junction kept 10 bases outside the gene matches. CDR1 and CDR2 from the germline V gene are DFQATT and SNEGSKA (reference sequence). The CDR3 protein is CSALMAGAAYNEQFF. CDR3 DNA: TGCAGTGCCTTAATGGCGGGAGCAGCCTACAATGAGCAGTTCTTC.

This clonotype was seen more than once but under ten times. The genes are TRBV9 and TRBJ1-4; tentative D call: TRBD1 (5 bases). The CDR3 is 16 amino acids. Deletions cut 0 bases from V and 4 bases from J, with 13 bases between. Per germline, CDR1 SGDLS and CDR2 YYNGEE. The CDR3 DNA is TGTGCCAGCAGCGTAGGTGTGACAGCCCTTAATGAAAAACTGTTTTTT. Translated: CASSVGVTALNEKLFF.

Note on this clonotype: This may be a read error, as it is one base from a much larger clone. This chain connects TRBV15 to TRBJ2-1; 10 nucleotides agree with TRBD2. Judging by the DNA end, TRBJ2-7 fits better; the J call may be wrong. This CDR3 is built from 17 residues. CDR1 is LNHNV, CDR2 YYDKDF, per germline (reference sequence). This CDR3 reads CATSISSGSVSYNEQYF. In DNA, the CDR3 is TGTGCCACCAGCATATCTAGCGGGAGTGTATCCTACAATGAGCAGTACTTC.

The chain links TRBV19 to TRBJ2-4; no definite D call. TRBJ2-5 matches the DNA end more closely, so the J call is doubtful. The CDR3 runs 15 residues. Germline V CDR1 and CDR2: LNHDA, SQIVND (reference sequence). DNA of the CDR3: TGTGCCAGCACCGCATCCCCGCGGATCCAAGAGACCCAGTACTTC. This codes for CASTASPRIQETQYF.

The sample holds many counts of this clonotype. The rearrangement joins TRBV10-3 to TRBJ2-3, with 10 nucleotides matching TRBD2. The CDR3 loop spans 15 amino acids. In germline, CDR1 is ENHRY, CDR2 SYGVKD. Trimming removed 7 bases from V and 5 bases from J; junction bases left unmatched: 9. CDR3 loop: CAINGLAGEGDTQYF. CDR3 nucleotides: TGTGCCATCAATGGGCTAGCGGGAGAGGGAGATACGCAGTATTTT.

This clonotype occurred a few times. The chain couples TRBV12-3 or TRBV12-4 to TRBJ1-1; D not resolved. The CDR3 length is 14 residues. V lost 7 bases and J lost 6, with 18 bases in between. CDR3 nucleotide sequence: TGTGCCAGCACCTCGGACCGGCAATGGGCTGAAGCTTTCTTT. Amino acids: CASTSDRQWAEAFF.

The rearrangement links TRBV9 to TRBJ1-2, with a possible D match to TRBD1 (6 bases). There are 15 residues in the CDR3. The V gene's germline CDR1 is SGDLS and CDR2 YYNGEE. Trimming took off 0 bases at V and 9 bases at J, with 18 bases between the two ends. The CDR3 nucleotides read TGTGCCAGCAGCGTAGCTAAGGGGGGCGTTTATAGCTACACCTTC. Translated, it gives CASSVAKGGVYSYTF.

Turning to this clonotype: A much larger clone differs from this one at a single base, so this may be a read error. The chain is built from TRBV12-3 or TRBV12-4 and TRBJ2-3; D uncertain. The CDR3 has 15 residues. Here the CDR3 reads CASTPFGRATDTEYF. The CDR3 nucleotides read TGTGCCAGCACCCCTTTTGGCAGAGCCACAGATACGGAGTATTTT.

This clonotype was found a few times. The J gene is TRBJ2-7, the V gene TRBV3-1; 7 bases map to TRBD2. TRBJ2-5 explains the end of the DNA better; the J call may be wrong. CDR1 is LGHDT, CDR2 YNNKEL, per germline (reference sequence). The CDR3 has 14 residues. CDR3 nucleotides: TGTGCCAGCAGCCGGGAGGGGCGCGTGGAGACCCAGTACTTC. It is translated as CASSREGRVETQYF.

This clonotype was detected a few times. V is TRBV24-1 and J is TRBJ1-1; D may be TRBD1 (6 bases). Deletions cut 2 bases from V and 0 bases from J, with 21 bases between. This CDR3 has 19 amino acids. Germline V lookup: CDR1 KGHDR, CDR2 SFDVKD. The CDR3 DNA sequence: TGTGCCACCAGTGATTGGGGGGCGCTTGGGGGGATCATGAACACTGAAGCTTTCTTT. This encodes CATSDWGALGGIMNTEAFF.

This clonotype has just a few counts. This sequence joins TRBV30 and TRBJ2-7; D gene unclear. Trimming cost V 2 bases and J 5 bases, with 10 bases left between them. The CDR3 is made up of 12 amino acids. Germline V lookup: CDR1 GTSNPN, CDR2 SVGIG (reference sequence). Here the CDR3 reads CAWSINTHEQYF. The CDR3 bases are TGTGCCTGGAGTATCAATACCCACGAGCAGTACTTC. Filled out from reference TRBV30 and TRBJ2-7, the complete variable domain reads SQTIHQWPATLVQPVGSPLSLECTVEGTSNPNLYWYRQAAGRGLQLLFYSVGIGQISSEVPQNLSASRPQDRQFILSSKKLLLSDSGFYLCAWSINTHEQYFGPGTRLTVT.

This clonotype has only a few counts. V and J are TRBV14 and TRBJ2-1; D call uncertain. CDR3 length: 16 residues. Germline V gene sequence: CDR1 SGHDN, CDR2 FVKESK. Trimming cost V 0 bases and J 0 bases, with 9 bases left between them. DNA for the CDR3: TGTGCCAGCAGCCAAGATAACAGAATCTCCTACAATGAGCAGTTCTTC. Translated, it gives CASSQDNRISYNEQFF.

This clonotype was detected only a few times. V is TRBV7-9 and J is TRBJ1-4; TRBD1 agrees at 9 bases. Looked up from germline, CDR1 is SEHNR and CDR2 is FQNEAQ (reference sequence). V lost 5 bases to trimming and J lost 7 bases; unmatched junction nucleotides: 11. The CDR3 spans 16 residues. The CDR3 DNA reads TGTGCCAGCAGCCTCGTCACGGGACAGGGAAGTGAAAAACTGTTTTTT. Translated, it gives CASSLVTGQGSEKLFF.

The V and J genes are TRBV12-3 or TRBV12-4 and TRBJ2-1; D possibly matches TRBD1 or TRBD2 (6 bases each). Trimming shortened V by 6 bases and J by 6 bases, and 18 bases separated the two germline ends. The CDR3 has 15 amino acids. The CDR3 spells CASRPVEGVCNEQFF. DNA of the CDR3: TGTGCCAGCAGGCCAGTGGAGGGGGTATGCAATGAGCAGTTCTTC.

This clonotype was picked up a small number of times. This chain links TRBV7-2 with TRBJ1-5, with 8 bases identical to TRBD1. CDR1 SGHTA and CDR2 FQGNSA come from the germline V gene. The CDR3 sequence is 15 residues long. The V and J ends lost 1 base and 2 bases, in that order; junction bases with no gene match: 1. The CDR3 DNA follows: TGTGCCAGCAGCTTAGTGGGACAGGGCAATCAGCCCCAGCATTTT. Its protein is CASSLVGQGNQPQHF.

This clonotype was observed many times. The chain couples TRBV6-2 or TRBV6-3 to TRBJ2-1; either TRBD1 or TRBD2 may supply D (5 bases each). The germline gives CDR1 MNHEY, CDR2 SVGEGT. CDR3 size: 15 residues. V lost 5 bases and J lost 8, with 19 bases in between. The CDR3, as DNA: TGTGCCAGCAGTCCCCCCGGGACCCTCAGCTATGAGCAGTTCTTC. Amino acids: CASSPPGTLSYEQFF.

The chain couples TRBV29-1 to TRBJ2-2, with 7 bases that match TRBD2. Germline CDR1 reads SQVTM; CDR2 reads ANQGSEA. CDR3 length: 16 residues. Trimming at V came to 1 base and at J to 3 bases, leaving 8 bases not matched to a gene. As DNA, the CDR3 is TGCAGCGTTGAAGTCCCCAGCGGGGTAGACACCGGGGAGCTGTTTTTT. As protein: CSVEVPSGVDTGELFF.